The 6 T cell receptor beta chains below were found in one sample sequenced in a study of a mutant IDH1 vaccine in newly diagnosed glioma. As for time point: baseline, week 1 (first vaccination visit). As for treatment: pre-vaccination baseline after standard-of-care therapy. TCRdb keeps only in-frame clones here, not all; method: immunoSEQ multiplex PCR. The sample has around 37,000 clones, under 80% seen once; the top ten hold about 9.8%. The sequences come from PBMCs, collected from a glioma patient treated with radiotherapy, temozolomide or both. The receptors shown here come from a man aged 35 to 55 with glioma. Some clones in this sample may be carry-over from other donors' samples.

This clone has only one observation. The CDR3 is CASSLPSRNEQFF. CDR3 coding DNA: TGTGCCAGCAGCTTACCTTCTCGGAATGAGCAGTTCTTC. The chain employs TRBV11-2 and TRBJ2-1; D is ambiguous. Looked up from germline, CDR1 is SGHAT and CDR2 is FQNNGV. V was shortened by 2 bases and J by 7 bases, with 9 bases between the two germline ends. The CDR3 totals 13 residues.

The chain employs TRBV4-2 and TRBJ1-6; TRBD1 agrees at 8 bases. The CDR3 consists of 15 residues. The germline CDR1 and CDR2 sequences are LGHNA and YNFKEQ. Trimming removed 8 bases from V and 9 bases from J; junction bases left unmatched: 12. CDR3 DNA: TGTGCCAGCGCCCCCGGACAGGGAGATAGTTCACCCCTCCACTTT. This sequence encodes CASAPGQGDSSPLHF.

The chain uses TRBV2 and TRBJ2-5; possible D gene TRBD1, 5 bases. The CDR3 is made up of 13 amino acids. Trimming stripped 3 bases from V and 2 bases from J, with 7 bases between. Germline CDR1 SNHLY, CDR2 FYNNEI. The CDR3 loop reads CASSDDRQETQYF. Here the CDR3 DNA reads TGTGCCAGCAGTGATGACAGACAAGAGACCCAGTACTTC. Filled out from reference TRBV2 and TRBJ2-5, the complete variable domain reads EPEVTQTPSHQVTQMGQEVILRCVPISNHLYFYWYRQILGQKVEFLVSFYNNEISEKSEIFDDQFSVERPDGSNFTLKIRSTKLEDSAMYFCASSDDRQETQYFGPGTRLLVL.

The rearrangement joins TRBV2 to TRBJ1-5, with D hard to call. Between the trimmed V and J ends, which lost 5 bases and 6 bases, there was a span of 11 bases. This CDR3 region has 13 residues. CDR1 and CDR2 from the germline V gene are SNHLY and FYNNEI. The CDR3 region is CASSSGLGQPQHF. For the CDR3, the DNA is TGTGCCAGCAGTTCTGGGCTGGGTCAGCCCCAGCATTTT.

CDR3 bases: TGTGCCAGCAGCCCCCCAGGGGGGAGGAGGCAAGCTTTCTTT. Amino acids: CASSPPGGRRQAFF. The J gene is TRBJ1-1, the V gene TRBV4-2; 7 bases match TRBD1. Per germline, CDR1 LGHNA and CDR2 YNFKEQ. The length of the CDR3 is 14 residues. V shed 4 bases, J shed 9 bases, and the junction held 11 bases outside the gene matches.

The gene calls are TRBV15 and TRBJ2-7; no definite D call. Germline V gene data show CDR1 as LNHNV and CDR2 as YYDKDF (reference sequence). The CDR3 length is 14 residues. V gave up 0 bases and J gave up 4 bases, with 10 bases separating them. The CDR3 here is CATSREGYSYEQYF. The CDR3 nucleotides read TGTGCCACCAGCAGAGAGGGATACAGTTACGAGCAGTACTTC.